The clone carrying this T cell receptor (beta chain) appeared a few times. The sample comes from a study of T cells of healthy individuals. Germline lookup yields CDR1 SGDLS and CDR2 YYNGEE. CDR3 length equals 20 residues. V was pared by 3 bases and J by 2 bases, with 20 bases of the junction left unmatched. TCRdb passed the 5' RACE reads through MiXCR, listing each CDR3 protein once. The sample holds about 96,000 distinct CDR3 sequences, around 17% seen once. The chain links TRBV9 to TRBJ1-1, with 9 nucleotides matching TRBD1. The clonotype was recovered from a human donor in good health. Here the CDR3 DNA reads TGTGCCAGCAGCGATTCCGGGACAGGGAATTTTGGAAGGAGTAACACTGAAGCTTTCTTT. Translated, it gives CASSDSGTGNFGRSNTEAFF.